This T cell receptor (beta chain) is from a study of T-cell reconstitution after alpha-beta-depleted transplantation in children. The CDR3 totals 15 residues. V trimming: 5 bases; J trimming: 4 bases; junction bases outside the gene matches: 9. Looked up from germline, CDR1 is MDHEN and CDR2 is SYDVKM. The TCRbeta library incorporated unique molecular identifiers. TCRdb reprocessed the PCR reads with MiXCR, giving one entry per CDR3 protein. The sample holds about 640,000 distinct CDR3 sequences, roughly 15% seen once. The chain joins TRBV28 to TRBJ1-2; 8 bases are a match to TRBD1. Sequenced material: PBMCs from the stem cell graft donor, taken from the stem cell graft. This receptor was taken from a human donor who donated a stem cell graft to a child with acute myeloid leukemia. CDR3 protein: CASSAKTRGPYGYTF. The DNA for the CDR3 is TGTGCCAGCAGTGCAAAAACCAGGGGGCCCTATGGCTACACCTTC.